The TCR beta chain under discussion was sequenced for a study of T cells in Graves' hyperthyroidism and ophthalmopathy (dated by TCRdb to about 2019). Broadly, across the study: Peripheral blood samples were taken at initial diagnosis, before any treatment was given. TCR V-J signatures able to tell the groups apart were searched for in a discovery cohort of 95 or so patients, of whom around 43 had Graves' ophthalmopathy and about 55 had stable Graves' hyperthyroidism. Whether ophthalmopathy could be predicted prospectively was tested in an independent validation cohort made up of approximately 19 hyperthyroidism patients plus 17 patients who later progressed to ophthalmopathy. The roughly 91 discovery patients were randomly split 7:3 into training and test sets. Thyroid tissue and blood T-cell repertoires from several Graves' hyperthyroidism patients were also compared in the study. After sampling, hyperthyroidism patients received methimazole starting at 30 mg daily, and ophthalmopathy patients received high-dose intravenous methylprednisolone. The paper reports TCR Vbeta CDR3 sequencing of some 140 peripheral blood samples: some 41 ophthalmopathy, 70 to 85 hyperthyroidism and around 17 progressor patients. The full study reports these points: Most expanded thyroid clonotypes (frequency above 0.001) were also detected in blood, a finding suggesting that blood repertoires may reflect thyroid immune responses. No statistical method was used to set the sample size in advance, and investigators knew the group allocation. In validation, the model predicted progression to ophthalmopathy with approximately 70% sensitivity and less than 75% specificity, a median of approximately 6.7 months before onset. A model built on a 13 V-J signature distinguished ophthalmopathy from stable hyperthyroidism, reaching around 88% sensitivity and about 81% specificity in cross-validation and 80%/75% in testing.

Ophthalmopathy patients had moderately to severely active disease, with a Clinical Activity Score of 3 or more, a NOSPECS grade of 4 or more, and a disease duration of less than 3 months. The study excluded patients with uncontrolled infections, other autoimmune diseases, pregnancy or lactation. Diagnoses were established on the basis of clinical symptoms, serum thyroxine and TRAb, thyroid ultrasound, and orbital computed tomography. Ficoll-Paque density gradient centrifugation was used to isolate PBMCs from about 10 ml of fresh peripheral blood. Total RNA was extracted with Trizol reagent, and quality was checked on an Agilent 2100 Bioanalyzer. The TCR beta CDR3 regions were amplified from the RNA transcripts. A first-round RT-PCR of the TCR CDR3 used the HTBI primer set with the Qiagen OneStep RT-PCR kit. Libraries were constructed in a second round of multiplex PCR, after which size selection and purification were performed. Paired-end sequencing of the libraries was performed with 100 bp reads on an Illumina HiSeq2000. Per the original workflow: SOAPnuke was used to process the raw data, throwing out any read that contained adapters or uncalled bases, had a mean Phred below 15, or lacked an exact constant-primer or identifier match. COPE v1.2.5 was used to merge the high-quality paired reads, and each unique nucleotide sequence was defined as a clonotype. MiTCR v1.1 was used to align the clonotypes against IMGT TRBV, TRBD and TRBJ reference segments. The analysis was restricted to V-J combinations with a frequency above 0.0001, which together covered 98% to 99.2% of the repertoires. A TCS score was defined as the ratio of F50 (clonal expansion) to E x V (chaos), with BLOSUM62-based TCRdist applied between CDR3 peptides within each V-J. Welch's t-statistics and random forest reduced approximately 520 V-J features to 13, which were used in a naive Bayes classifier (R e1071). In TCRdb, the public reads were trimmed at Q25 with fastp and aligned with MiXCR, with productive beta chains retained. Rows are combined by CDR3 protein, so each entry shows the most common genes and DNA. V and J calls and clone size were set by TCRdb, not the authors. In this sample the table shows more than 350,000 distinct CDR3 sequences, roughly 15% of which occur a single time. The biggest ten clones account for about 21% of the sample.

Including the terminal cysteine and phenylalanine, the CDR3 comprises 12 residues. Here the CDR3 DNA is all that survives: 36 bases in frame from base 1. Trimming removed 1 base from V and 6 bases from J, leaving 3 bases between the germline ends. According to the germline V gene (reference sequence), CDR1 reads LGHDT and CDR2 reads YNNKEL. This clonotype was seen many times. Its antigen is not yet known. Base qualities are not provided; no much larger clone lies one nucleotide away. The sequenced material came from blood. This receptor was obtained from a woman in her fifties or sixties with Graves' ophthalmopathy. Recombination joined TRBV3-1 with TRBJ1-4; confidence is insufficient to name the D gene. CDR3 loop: CASSQGYEKLFF. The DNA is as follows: TGTGCCAGCAGCCAAGGCTATGAAAAACTGTTTTTT.